This T cell receptor (beta chain) was recovered during a study of OX40 agonist ivuxolimab in advanced cancers. Study at large: 30% to 40% of patients had received prior checkpoint inhibitor therapy.

Study results and limitations: CD8+ T cells (on average) carried more expanded clones than CD4+ T cells.

On this clone: Its antigen is currently unknown.

The data were produced by immunoSEQ multiplex PCR, yet TCRdb's version contains in-frame clones alone and is incomplete. The profile shows 20,000 to 25,000 clones, approximately 84% of them singletons. Sequences were derived from CD4+ or CD8+ T cells sorted from blood, sampled in a trial of the OX40 agonist ivuxolimab. The receptor was derived from an adult with an advanced solid tumor such as melanoma, head and neck, liver or kidney cancer.

CDR3: CASSPEGVGGNTIYF. CDR3 bases: TGTGCCAGCAGTCCGGAAGGGGTGGGTGGAAACACCATATATTTT. This rearrangement joins TRBV27 to TRBJ1-3, with D possibly matching TRBD1 (5 bases). The CDR3 length is 15 residues. V was clipped by 5 bases and J by 3 bases, with 14 bases between them. In germline, CDR1 is MNHEY, CDR2 SMNVEV (reference sequence).